Below, 14 T cell receptor beta chains from the same sample are listed, as sequenced in a study of T cell clonality in common variable immunodeficiency. Using immunoSEQ multiplex PCR, the repertoire was profiled, and TCRdb retains in-frame clones only, with some absent. The sample contains approximately 51,000 clones, none of them singletons. What was sequenced was peripheral blood mononuclear cells. The receptor source for this set is a person aged 18 to 75 in good health.

This clone showed up many times. CDR3 protein: CASSLPHRDYEQYF. CDR3 DNA, as far as it was read: TGTGCCAGCAGTTTACCCCACAGGGACTACGAG. J is TRBJ2-7 and V is TRBV28; D is perhaps TRBD1 (6 bases). The read falls 3 residues short of the CDR3 end, and the missing part is taken from the germline J gene. The CDR3 runs to 14 residues. V was pared by 2 bases and J by 3 bases, with 11 bases between. CDR1 is MDHEN and CDR2 is SYDVKM in the germline V gene. The variable domain in full, with the rest retrieved from reference TRBV28 and TRBJ2-7, is DVKVTQSSRYLVKRTGEKVFLECVQDMDHENMFWYRQDPGLGLRLIYFSYDVKMKEKGDIPEGYSVSREKKERFSLILESASTNQTSMYLCASSLPHRDYEQYFGPGTRLTVT.

The table lists this clone with many counts. The read is 3 residues too short to cover the CDR3 end, so that end is filled in from the germline J gene. The genes are TRBV6-2 or TRBV6-3 and TRBJ2-1, with 11 bases aligning to TRBD2. The CDR3 covers 16 residues. The V segment lost 4 bases and the J segment 7 bases; nucleotides outside the gene matches: 9. Germline CDR1 reads MNHEY; CDR2 reads SVGEGT. The CDR3 DNA, read in part, is TGTGCCAGCAGTTCGCAGACTAGCGGGGTGCGGAATGAG. Protein product: CASSSQTSGVRNE. The whole CDR3 is CASSSQTSGVRNEQFF.

This clone was observed many times. The sequenced CDR3 bases are TGTGCCAGCAGCTCAGGGTTTAGCACAGATACG. It encodes CASSSGFSTDT. The CDR3, in full, reads CASSSGFSTDTQYF. The chain uses TRBV9 and TRBJ2-3; TRBD1 might be the D (5 bases). The read finishes 3 residues shy of the CDR3 end, and the germline J gene is used to complete it. With 4 bases removed from V and 0 bases from J, the gap between germline ends came to 9 bases. Germline-derived CDR1 and CDR2 are SGDLS and YYNGEE. The CDR3 extends over 14 amino acids.

This clone was detected many times. The missing CDR3 end, 3 residues past where the read stops, is filled in from the germline J gene. The chain carries TRBV20-1 and TRBJ1-5; the D gene is possibly TRBD1 (5 bases). V shed 3 bases and J shed 4 bases, with 16 bases lying between them. Germline loops: CDR1 DFQATT, CDR2 SNEGSKA (reference sequence). The CDR3 sequence is 15 residues long. The CDR3 spells CSASNRARGNQPQHF. The part of the CDR3 DNA that was read is TGCAGTGCTAGTAATAGGGCCCGGGGGAATCAGCCC.

This clone was detected ten times or more. With the read ending 3 residues before the CDR3 end, the germline J gene is used to fill in that end. The genes are TRBV7-9 and TRBJ1-1, with D perhaps TRBD1 (5 bases). From germline, CDR1 is SEHNR and CDR2 FQNEAQ (reference sequence). CDR3 length equals 13 residues. The V end was cut by 3 bases, the J end by 4 bases, with 9 bases between. The CDR3: CASSLEGITEAFF. CDR3 bases read: TGTGCCAGCAGCTTGGAGGGGATCACTGAA.

This clone has ten or more counts. Read sequence stops 3 residues before the CDR3 end, and the germline J gene provides the missing end. The V gene is TRBV7-9, the J gene TRBJ2-6; 7 bases line up with TRBD1. The CDR3 totals 15 residues. V shed 5 bases and J 4 bases; nucleotides not matched to a gene: 5. Looked up from germline, CDR1 is SEHNR and CDR2 is FQNEAQ (reference sequence). The CDR3 bases that were read are TGTGCCAGCAGCCGCAGGGGGACCGGGGCCAACGTC. Translating gives CASSRRGTGANV. The entire CDR3 is CASSRRGTGANVLTF.

The sample holds many counts of this clone. With the read ending 3 residues before the CDR3 end, the germline J gene is used to fill in that end. The rearrangement uses TRBV19 and TRBJ2-3; TRBD2 agrees at 15 bases. Trimming took 5 bases from V and 4 from J; bases not matched to a gene: 7. Looked up from germline, CDR1 is LNHDA and CDR2 is SQIVND (reference sequence). The CDR3 is made up of 17 amino acids. CDR3 in amino acids: CASSGGLAGGRADTQYF. The sequenced part of the CDR3 DNA is TGTGCCAGTAGTGGGGGACTAGCGGGGGGCCGGGCAGATACG.

With respect to this clone: The CDR3 goes on 3 residues after the read ends, and that part is filled in from the germline J gene. The rearrangement links TRBV19 to TRBJ1-2, with 8 positions matching TRBD1. This CDR3 contains 14 residues. From germline, CDR1 is LNHDA and CDR2 SQIVND (reference sequence). The covered CDR3 bases are TGTGCCAGTAGTGCTGACAGGGGCCCCTACGAC. This sequence encodes CASSADRGPYD. The full CDR3 is CASSADRGPYDYTF.

This clone was seen ten or more times. The sequence runs out 3 residues before the end of the CDR3; the remainder is reconstructed from the germline J gene. The chain has TRBV28 and TRBJ1-2; 10 nucleotides agree with TRBD1. This CDR3 has 16 amino acids. The germline CDR1 and CDR2 sequences are MDHEN and SYDVKM. Losses at the gene ends were 2 bases for V and 4 bases for J; bases not matched to a gene: 7. The CDR3 loop reads CASSLQDRGLLYGYTF. The DNA read from the CDR3 is TGTGCCAGCAGTTTACAAGACAGGGGGCTCCTCTATGGC.

This clone was observed at least ten times. The CDR3 end is not reached by the read, which stops 3 residues before it; the germline J gene fills it in. The chain is built from TRBV7-6 and TRBJ2-1; TRBD1 matches 8 bases. V dropped 1 base and J dropped 5; count of bases not matched to a gene: 4. Germline V lookup: CDR1 SGHVS, CDR2 FNYEAQ. The CDR3 loop spans 15 amino acids. Here the CDR3 reads CASSLDWGQDNEQFF. The DNA read from the CDR3 is TGTGCCAGCAGCTTAGATTGGGGACAGGACAATGAG.

This clone was seen at least ten times. Sequencing ends 3 residues short of the CDR3 end; the germline J gene provides the rest. The genes are TRBV5-4 and TRBJ2-3; 8 bases map to TRBD2. Looked up from germline, CDR1 is SGHNT and CDR2 is YYREEE (reference sequence). The CDR3 runs 15 residues. Trimming cost V 4 bases and J 6 bases; bases outside gene matches: 10. Partial CDR3 DNA: TGTGCCAGCAGCCCCTCGATTCGGGGGGGGGATACG. This gives the protein CASSPSIRGGDT. The whole CDR3 protein is CASSPSIRGGDTQYF.

This clone was detected ten times or more. The DNA ends 3 residues before the CDR3 does, and the rest of the CDR3 is filled in from the germline J gene. The chain combines TRBV5-5 with TRBJ2-5, with a possible D match to TRBD1 (6 bases). Germline V gene data show CDR1 as SGHKS and CDR2 as YYEKEE (reference sequence). CDR3 size: 14 residues. V was cut by 6 bases and J by 5 bases, with 17 bases left in between. The CDR3 DNA, read in part, is TGTGCCAGCACCTCAGCACACAGGGAGGAGACC. Translated, it gives CASTSAHREET. The CDR3, in full, reads CASTSAHREETQYF.

A note on this clone: Read data end 3 residues before the CDR3 end; the end is taken from the germline J gene. The genes are TRBV2 and TRBJ2-2; maybe TRBD1 (6 bases). The CDR3 length is 16 residues. Germline V gene sequence: CDR1 SNHLY, CDR2 FYNNEI. The CDR3 region is CASGARDQGPNEKLFF. CDR3 DNA (partial): TGTGCCAGCGGGGCTAGGGATCAGGGGCCTAATGAAAAG.

This clone was seen at least ten times. CDR3 amino acids: CASRIAGGRETQYF. Partial CDR3 DNA: TGTGCCAGCAGGATAGCGGGGGGGAGGGAGACC. The chain links TRBV5-4 to TRBJ2-5; 11 nucleotides match TRBD2. The read is 3 residues too short to cover the CDR3 end, so that end is filled in from the germline J gene. The CDR3 totals 14 residues. Losses at the gene ends were 5 bases for V and 5 bases for J; bases not matched to a gene: 5. Germline V CDR1 and CDR2: SGHNT, YYREEE (reference sequence). Using reference TRBV5-4 and TRBJ2-5 for the parts outside the CDR3, the full variable domain is ETGVTQSPTHLIKTRGQQVTLRCSSQSGHNTVSWYQQALGQGPQFIFQYYREEENGRGNFPPRFSGLQFPNYSSELNVNALELDDSALYLCASRIAGGRETQYFGPGTRLLVL.